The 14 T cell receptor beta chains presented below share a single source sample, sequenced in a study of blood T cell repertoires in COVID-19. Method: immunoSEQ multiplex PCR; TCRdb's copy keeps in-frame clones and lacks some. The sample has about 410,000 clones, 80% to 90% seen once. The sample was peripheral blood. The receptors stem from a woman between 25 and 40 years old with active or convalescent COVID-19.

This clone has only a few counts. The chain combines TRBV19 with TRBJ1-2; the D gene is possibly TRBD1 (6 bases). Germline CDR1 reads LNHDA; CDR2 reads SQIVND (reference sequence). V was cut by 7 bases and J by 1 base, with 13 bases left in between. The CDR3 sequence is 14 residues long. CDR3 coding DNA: TGTGCCAGTAAAACAGGGTCAAATAACTATGGCTACACCTTC. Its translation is CASKTGSNNYGYTF.

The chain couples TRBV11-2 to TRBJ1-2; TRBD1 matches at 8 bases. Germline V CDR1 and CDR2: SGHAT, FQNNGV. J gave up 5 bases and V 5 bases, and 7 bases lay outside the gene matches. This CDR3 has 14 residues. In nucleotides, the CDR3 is TGTGCCAGCAGCCTCGGACAGGGTCTATATGGCTACACCTTC. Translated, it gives CASSLGQGLYGYTF.

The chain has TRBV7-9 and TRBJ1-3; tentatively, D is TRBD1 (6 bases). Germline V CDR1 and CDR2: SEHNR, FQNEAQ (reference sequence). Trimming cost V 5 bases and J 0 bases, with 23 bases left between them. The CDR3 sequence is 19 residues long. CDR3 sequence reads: CASSLGQFSIPLSGNTIYF. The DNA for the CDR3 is TGTGCCAGCAGCCTCGGACAGTTTTCGATCCCCCTCTCTGGAAACACCATATATTTT.

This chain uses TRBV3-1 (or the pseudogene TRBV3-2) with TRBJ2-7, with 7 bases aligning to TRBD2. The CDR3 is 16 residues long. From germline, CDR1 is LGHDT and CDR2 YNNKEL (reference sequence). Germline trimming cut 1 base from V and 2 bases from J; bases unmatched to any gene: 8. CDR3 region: CASSQGAREGTYEQYF. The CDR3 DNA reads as TGTGCCAGCAGCCAAGGGGCAAGGGAGGGAACCTACGAGCAGTACTTC.

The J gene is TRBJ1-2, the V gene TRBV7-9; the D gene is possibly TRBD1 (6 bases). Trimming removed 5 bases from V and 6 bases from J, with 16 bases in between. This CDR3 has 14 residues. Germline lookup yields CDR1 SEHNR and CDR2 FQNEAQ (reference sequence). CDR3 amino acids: CASSTLGTFHGYTF. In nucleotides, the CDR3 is TGTGCCAGCAGCACTCTAGGGACATTCCATGGCTACACCTTC.

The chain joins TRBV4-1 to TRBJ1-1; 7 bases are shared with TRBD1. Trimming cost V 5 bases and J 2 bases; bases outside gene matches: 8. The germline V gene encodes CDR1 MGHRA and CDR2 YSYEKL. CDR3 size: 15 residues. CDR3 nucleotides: TGCGCCAGCAGCGACCCGGACAGGAGAAACACTGAAGCTTTCTTT. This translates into CASSDPDRRNTEAFF.

The CDR3 spells CASSHPDSVSEPQHF. The CDR3 DNA is TGCGCCAGCAGCCACCCGGACAGTGTATCTGAGCCCCAGCATTTT. The gene calls are TRBV4-1 and TRBJ1-5, with D possibly matching TRBD1 (6 bases). In germline, CDR1 is MGHRA, CDR2 YSYEKL. Trimming cost V 3 bases and J 8 bases, with 17 bases left between them. This CDR3 is 15 amino acids long.

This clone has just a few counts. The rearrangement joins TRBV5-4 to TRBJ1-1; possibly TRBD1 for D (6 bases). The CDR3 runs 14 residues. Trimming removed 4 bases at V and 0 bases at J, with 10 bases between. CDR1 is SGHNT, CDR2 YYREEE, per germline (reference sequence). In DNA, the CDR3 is TGTGCCAGCAGCACCGGGACATTGAACACTGAAGCTTTCTTT. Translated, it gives CASSTGTLNTEAFF. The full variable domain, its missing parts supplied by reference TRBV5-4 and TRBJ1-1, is ETGVTQSPTHLIKTRGQQVTLRCSSQSGHNTVSWYQQALGQGPQFIFQYYREEENGRGNFPPRFSGLQFPNYSSELNVNALELDDSALYLCASSTGTLNTEAFFGQGTRLTVV.

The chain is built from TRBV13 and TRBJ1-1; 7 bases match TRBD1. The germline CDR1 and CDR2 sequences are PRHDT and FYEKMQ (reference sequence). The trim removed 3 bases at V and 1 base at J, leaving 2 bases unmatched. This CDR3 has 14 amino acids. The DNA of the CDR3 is TGTGCCAGCAGCTTGACAGGGAAGAACACTGAAGCTTTCTTT. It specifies CASSLTGKNTEAFF. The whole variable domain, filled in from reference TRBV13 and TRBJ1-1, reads AAGVIQSPRHLIKEKRETATLKCYPIPRHDTVYWYQQGPGQDPQFLISFYEKMQSDKGSIPDRFSAQQFSDYHSELNMSSLELGDSALYFCASSLTGKNTEAFFGQGTRLTVV.

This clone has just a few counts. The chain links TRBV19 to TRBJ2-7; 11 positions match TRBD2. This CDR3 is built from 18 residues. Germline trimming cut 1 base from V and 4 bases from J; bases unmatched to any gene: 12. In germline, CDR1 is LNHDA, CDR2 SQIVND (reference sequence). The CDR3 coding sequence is TGTGCCAGTAGTATAGCGTTTCTAGCGGGAGGACTGAATTACGAGCAGTACTTC. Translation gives CASSIAFLAGGLNYEQYF.

The CDR3 loop reads CASRVNFYGYTF. The CDR3 bases are TGTGCCAGCAGAGTAAACTTTTATGGCTACACCTTC. This chain connects TRBV12-3 or TRBV12-4 to TRBJ1-2; D gene uncertain. The CDR3 runs to 12 residues. V lost 6 bases to trimming and J lost 5 bases, with 10 bases between them.

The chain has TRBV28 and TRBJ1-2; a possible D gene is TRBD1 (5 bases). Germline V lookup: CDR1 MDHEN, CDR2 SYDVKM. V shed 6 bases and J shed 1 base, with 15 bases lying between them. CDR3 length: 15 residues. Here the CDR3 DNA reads TGTGCCAGCAGCCGTATCGCGGGGGGTAACTATGGCTACACCTTC. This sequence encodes CASSRIAGGNYGYTF.

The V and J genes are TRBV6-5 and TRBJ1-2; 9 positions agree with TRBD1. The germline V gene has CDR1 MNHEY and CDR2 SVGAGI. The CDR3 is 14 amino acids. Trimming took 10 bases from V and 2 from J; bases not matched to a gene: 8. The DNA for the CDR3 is TGTGCCACCCATCACAGGGGGCTCAACTATGGCTACACCTTC. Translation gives CATHHRGLNYGYTF.

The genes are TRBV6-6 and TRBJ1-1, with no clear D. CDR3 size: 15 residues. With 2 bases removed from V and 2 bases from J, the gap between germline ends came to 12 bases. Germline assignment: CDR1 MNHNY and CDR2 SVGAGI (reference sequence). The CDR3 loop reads CASSYVLQPNTEAFF. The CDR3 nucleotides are TGTGCCAGCAGTTACGTTTTACAGCCCAACACTGAAGCTTTCTTT.